The clone carrying this T cell receptor (beta chain) was found a few times. Its target is unknown. The data originate from a study of identical twins. Template switching created a universal primer site, and the cDNA included unique molecular identifiers. Using its own MiXCR run on the 5' RACE reads, TCRdb lists one record per CDR3 protein. Here the sample spans roughly 630,000 distinct CDR3 sequences, just over 7% being singletons. Overall study findings and caveats: Zero-insertion analyses were open to partial confounding by invariant MAIT and iNKT cells.

Trimming removed 6 bases at V and 4 bases at J, with 9 bases between. The CDR3 loop spans 12 amino acids. Germline CDR1 and CDR2: SEHNR and FQNEAQ (reference sequence). The sample was also linked to a second study, of yellow fever vaccine responses in identical twins. From that paper: The authors reported partly convergent, partly personalized vaccine responses in identical twins.

This clonotype was obtained from a woman aged 18-29 years in good health. The chain uses TRBV7-9 and TRBJ2-5; perhaps TRBD2 as D (6 bases). The material sequenced was PBMCs. The CDR3 protein is CASRLGGETQYF. CDR3 sequence (DNA): TGTGCCAGCAGACTGGGAGGAGAGACCCAGTACTTC.